The text below deals with one T cell receptor (beta chain). The germline CDR1 and CDR2 sequences are SGHVS and FQNEAQ. The junction had 8 bases not matched to a gene; V was cut back by 4 bases and J by 5 bases. The CDR3 is 16 residues long. This sample stems from a study of blood T cell repertoires in COVID-19. Data came from immunoSEQ multiplex PCR; TCRdb stores just in-frame clones and leaves some out. The profile shows 100,000 to 150,000 clones, around 80% of them singletons. Source material: peripheral blood. The source of this sequence is a man in his sixties with active or convalescent COVID-19. V usage is TRBV7-8 and J usage is TRBJ2-5, with 12 bases identical to TRBD2. This chain's CDR3 is CASSSASGRAEETQYF. In DNA, the CDR3 is TGTGCCAGCAGCTCAGCTAGCGGGAGGGCCGAGGAGACCCAGTACTTC. Filled out from reference TRBV7-8 and TRBJ2-5, the complete variable domain reads GAGVSQSPRYKVAKRGQDVALRCDPISGHVSLFWYQQALGQGPEFLTYFQNEAQLDKSGLPSDRFFAERPEGSVSTLKIQRTQQEDSAVYLCASSSASGRAEETQYFGPGTRLLVL.